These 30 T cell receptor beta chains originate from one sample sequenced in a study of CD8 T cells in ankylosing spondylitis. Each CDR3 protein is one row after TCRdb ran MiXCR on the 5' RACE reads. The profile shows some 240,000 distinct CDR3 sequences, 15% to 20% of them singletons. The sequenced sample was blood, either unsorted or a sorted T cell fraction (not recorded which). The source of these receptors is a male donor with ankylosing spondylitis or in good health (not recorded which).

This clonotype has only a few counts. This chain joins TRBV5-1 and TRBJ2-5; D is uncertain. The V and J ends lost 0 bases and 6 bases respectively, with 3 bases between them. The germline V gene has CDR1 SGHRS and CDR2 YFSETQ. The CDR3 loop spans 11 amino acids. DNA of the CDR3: TGCGCCAGCAGCTTGGCGCAGACCCAGTACTTC. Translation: CASSLAQTQYF. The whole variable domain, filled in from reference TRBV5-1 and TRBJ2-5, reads KAGVTQTPRYLIKTRGQQVTLSCSPISGHRSVSWYQQTPGQGLQFLFEYFSETQRNKGNFPGRFSGRQFSNSRSEMNVSTLELGDSALYLCASSLAQTQYFGPGTRLLVL.

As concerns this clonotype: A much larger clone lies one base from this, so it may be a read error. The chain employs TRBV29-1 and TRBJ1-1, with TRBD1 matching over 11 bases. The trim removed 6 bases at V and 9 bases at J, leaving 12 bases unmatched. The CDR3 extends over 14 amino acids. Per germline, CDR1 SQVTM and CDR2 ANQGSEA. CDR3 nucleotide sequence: TGCAGCGTGACGGCCGGGACAGGGGGAACTAAAGCTTTCTTT. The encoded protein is CSVTAGTGGTKAFF.

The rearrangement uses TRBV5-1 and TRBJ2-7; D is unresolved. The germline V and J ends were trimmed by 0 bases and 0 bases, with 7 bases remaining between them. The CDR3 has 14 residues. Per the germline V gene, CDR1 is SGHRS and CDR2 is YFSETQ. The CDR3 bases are TGCGCCAGCAGCTTGGAGCCAGCCTCCTACGAGCAGTACTTC. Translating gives CASSLEPASYEQYF.

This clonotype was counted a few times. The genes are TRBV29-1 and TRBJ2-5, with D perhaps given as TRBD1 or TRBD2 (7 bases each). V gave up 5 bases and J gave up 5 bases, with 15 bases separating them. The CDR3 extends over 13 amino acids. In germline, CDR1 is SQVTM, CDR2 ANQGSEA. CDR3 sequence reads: CSVFQGEGETQYF. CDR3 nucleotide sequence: TGCAGCGTTTTCCAGGGGGAGGGCGAGACCCAGTACTTC. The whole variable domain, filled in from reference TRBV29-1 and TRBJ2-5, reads SAVISQKPSRDICQRGTSLTIQCQVDSQVTMMFWYRQQPGQSLTLIATANQGSEATYESGFVIDKFPISRPNLTFSTLTVSNMSPEDSSIYLCSVFQGEGETQYFGPGTRLLVL.

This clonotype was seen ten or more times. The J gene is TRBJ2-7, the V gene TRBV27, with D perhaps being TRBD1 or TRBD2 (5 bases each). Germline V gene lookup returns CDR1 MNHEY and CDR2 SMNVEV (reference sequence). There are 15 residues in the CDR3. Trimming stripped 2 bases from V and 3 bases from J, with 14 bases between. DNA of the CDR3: TGTGCCAGCAGTTTAGGGACCTCCCATGTCTACGAGCAGTACTTC. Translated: CASSLGTSHVYEQYF.

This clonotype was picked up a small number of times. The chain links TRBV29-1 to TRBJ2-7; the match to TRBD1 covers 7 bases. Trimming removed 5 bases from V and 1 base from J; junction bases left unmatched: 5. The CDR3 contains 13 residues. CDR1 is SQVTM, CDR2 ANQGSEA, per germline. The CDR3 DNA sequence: TGCAGCGTTCTGACAGGGTGGTCCTACGAGCAGTACTTC. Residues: CSVLTGWSYEQYF.

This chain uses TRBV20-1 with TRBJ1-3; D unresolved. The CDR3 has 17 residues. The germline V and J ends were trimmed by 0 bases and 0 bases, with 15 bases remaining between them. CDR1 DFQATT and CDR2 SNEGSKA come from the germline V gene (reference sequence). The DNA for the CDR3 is TGCAGTGCTAGAGATCGGGAGGGCTGGAGCTCTGGAAACACCATATATTTT. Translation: CSARDREGWSSGNTIYF.

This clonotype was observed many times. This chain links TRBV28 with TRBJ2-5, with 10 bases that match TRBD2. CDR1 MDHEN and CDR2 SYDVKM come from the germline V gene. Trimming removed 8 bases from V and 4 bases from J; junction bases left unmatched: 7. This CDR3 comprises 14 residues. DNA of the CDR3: TGTGCCAGCGGATCTAGCGGGAGCGCAGAGACCCAGTACTTC. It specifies CASGSSGSAETQYF.

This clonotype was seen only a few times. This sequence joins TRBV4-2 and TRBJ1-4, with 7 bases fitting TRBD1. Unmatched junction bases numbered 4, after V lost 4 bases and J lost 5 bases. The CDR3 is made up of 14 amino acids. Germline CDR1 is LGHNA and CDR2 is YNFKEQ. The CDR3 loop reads CASSPAGGNEKLFF. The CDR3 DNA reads TGTGCCAGCAGCCCCGCAGGGGGGAATGAAAAACTGTTTTTT.

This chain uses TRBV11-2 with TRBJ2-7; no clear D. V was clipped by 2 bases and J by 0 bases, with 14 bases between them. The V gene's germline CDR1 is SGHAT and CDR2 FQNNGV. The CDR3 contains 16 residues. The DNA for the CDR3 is TGTGCCAGCAGCTTAACCGTGGTGGACGGCTCCTACGAGCAGTACTTC. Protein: CASSLTVVDGSYEQYF. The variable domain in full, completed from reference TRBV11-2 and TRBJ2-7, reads EAGVAQSPRYKIIEKRQSVAFWCNPISGHATLYWYQQILGQGPKLLIQFQNNGVVDDSQLPKDRFSAERLKGVDSTLKIQPAKLEDSAVYLCASSLTVVDGSYEQYFGPGTRLTVT.

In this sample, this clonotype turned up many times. The CDR3 spells CSVVWEADTQYF. The CDR3 DNA reads as TGCAGCGTTGTTTGGGAGGCAGATACGCAGTATTTT. The rearrangement uses TRBV29-1 and TRBJ2-3, with D possibly being TRBD2 (6 bases). Trimming took off 4 bases at V and 4 bases at J, with 9 bases between the two ends. Per germline, CDR1 SQVTM and CDR2 ANQGSEA. The CDR3 has 12 residues.

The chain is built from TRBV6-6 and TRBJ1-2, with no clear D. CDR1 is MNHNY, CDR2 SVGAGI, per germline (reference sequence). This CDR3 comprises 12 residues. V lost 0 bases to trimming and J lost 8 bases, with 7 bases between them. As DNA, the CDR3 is TGTGCCAGCAGTTACTCGACTGAAGGCTACACCTTC. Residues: CASSYSTEGYTF.

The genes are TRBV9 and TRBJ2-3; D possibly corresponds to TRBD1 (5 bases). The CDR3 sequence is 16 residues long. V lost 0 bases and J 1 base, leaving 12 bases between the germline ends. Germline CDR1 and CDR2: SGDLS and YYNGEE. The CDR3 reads CASSVEGVGGTDTQYF. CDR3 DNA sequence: TGTGCCAGCAGCGTAGAGGGCGTAGGGGGCACAGATACGCAGTATTTT. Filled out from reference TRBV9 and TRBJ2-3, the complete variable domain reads DSGVTQTPKHLITATGQRVTLRCSPRSGDLSVYWYQQSLDQGLQFLIQYYNGEERAKGNILERFSAQQFPDLHSELNLSSLELGDSALYFCASSVEGVGGTDTQYFGPGTRLTVL.

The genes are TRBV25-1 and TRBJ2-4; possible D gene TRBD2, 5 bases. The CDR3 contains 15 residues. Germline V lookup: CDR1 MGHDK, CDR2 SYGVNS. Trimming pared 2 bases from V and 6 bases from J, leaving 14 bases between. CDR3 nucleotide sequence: TGTGCCAGCAGTGAAAGGACGGGGATTGGAAACATTCAGTACTTC. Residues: CASSERTGIGNIQYF.

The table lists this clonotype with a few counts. The CDR3 region has the DNA TGTGCCAGCAGTTATACAGGGTCCTACGAGCAGTACTTC. Its protein product is CASSYTGSYEQYF. The genes are TRBV11-2 and TRBJ2-7, with D maybe TRBD1 (6 bases). Germline V gene lookup returns CDR1 SGHAT and CDR2 FQNNGV. V was pared by 6 bases and J by 1 base, with 10 bases between. CDR3 length equals 13 residues. Based on the CDR3 plus reference TRBV11-2 and TRBJ2-7, the full variable domain is EAGVAQSPRYKIIEKRQSVAFWCNPISGHATLYWYQQILGQGPKLLIQFQNNGVVDDSQLPKDRFSAERLKGVDSTLKIQPAKLEDSAVYLCASSYTGSYEQYFGPGTRLTVT.

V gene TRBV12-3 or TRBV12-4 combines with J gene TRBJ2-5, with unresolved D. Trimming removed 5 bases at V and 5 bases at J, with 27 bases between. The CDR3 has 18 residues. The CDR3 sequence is CASSTFSSLQSGSETQYF. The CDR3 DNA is TGTGCCAGCAGTACTTTTTCGTCCCTCCAGTCGGGTTCGGAGACCCAGTACTTC.

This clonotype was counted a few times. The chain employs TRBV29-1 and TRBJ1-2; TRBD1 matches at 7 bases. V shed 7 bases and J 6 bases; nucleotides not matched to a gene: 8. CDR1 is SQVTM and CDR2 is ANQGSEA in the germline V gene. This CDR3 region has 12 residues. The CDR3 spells CSDSGQGDGYTF. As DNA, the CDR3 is TGCAGCGACTCCGGCCAGGGGGATGGCTACACCTTC.

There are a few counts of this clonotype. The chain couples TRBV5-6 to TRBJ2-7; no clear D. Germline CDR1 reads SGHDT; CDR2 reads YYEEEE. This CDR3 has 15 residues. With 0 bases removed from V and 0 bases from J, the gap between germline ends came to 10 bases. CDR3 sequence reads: CASSLVRAHSYEQYF. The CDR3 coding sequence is TGTGCCAGCAGCTTGGTTCGAGCGCACTCCTACGAGCAGTACTTC.

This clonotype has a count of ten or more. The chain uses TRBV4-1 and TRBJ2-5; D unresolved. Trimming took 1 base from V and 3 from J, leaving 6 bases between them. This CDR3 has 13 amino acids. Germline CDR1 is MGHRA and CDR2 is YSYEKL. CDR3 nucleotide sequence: TGCGCCAGCAGCCAAGTCTGGGAAGAGACCCAGTACTTC. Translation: CASSQVWEETQYF.

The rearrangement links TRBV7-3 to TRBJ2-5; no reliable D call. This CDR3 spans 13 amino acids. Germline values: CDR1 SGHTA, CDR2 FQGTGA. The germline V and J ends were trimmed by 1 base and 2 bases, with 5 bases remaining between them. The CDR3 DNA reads TGTGCCAGCAGCTTAAAGCATCAAGAGACCCAGTACTTC. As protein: CASSLKHQETQYF.

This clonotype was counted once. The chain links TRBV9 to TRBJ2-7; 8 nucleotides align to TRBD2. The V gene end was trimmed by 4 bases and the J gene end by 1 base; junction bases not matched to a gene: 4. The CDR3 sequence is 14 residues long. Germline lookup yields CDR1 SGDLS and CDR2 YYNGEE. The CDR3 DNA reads TGTGCCAGCAGCCCCGGCGGGAGGTCCTACGAGCAGTACTTC. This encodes CASSPGGRSYEQYF.

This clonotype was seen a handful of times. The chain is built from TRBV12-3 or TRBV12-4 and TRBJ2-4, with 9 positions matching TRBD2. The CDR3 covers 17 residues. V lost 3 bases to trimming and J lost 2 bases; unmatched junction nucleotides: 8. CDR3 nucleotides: TGTGCCAGCAGTTTCGGGGTAGCGGGAGTGTCCAAAAACATTCAGTACTTC. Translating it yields CASSFGVAGVSKNIQYF.

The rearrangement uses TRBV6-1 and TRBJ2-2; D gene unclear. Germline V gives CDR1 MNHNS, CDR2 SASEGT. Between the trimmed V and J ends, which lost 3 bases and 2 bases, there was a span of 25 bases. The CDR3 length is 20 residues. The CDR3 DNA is TGTGCCAGCAGTGACGCGCGTCTGAATCTCCTCTCGACTAACACCGGGGAGCTGTTTTTT. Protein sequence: CASSDARLNLLSTNTGELFF.

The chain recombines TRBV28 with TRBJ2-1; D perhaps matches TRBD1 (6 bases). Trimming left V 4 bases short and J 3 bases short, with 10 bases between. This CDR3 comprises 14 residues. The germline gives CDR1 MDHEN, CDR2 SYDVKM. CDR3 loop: CASSYRVIYNEQFF. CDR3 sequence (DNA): TGTGCCAGCAGTTACAGGGTTATCTACAATGAGCAGTTCTTC.

The CDR3 nucleotides read TGCGCCAGCAGCCAAGAAACCTTAGCGGGGGGGAGCAATGAGCAGTTCTTC. It yields the protein CASSQETLAGGSNEQFF. This chain joins TRBV4-3 and TRBJ2-1; 11 bases are a match to TRBD2. Germline V CDR1 and CDR2: LGHNA, YSLEER. This CDR3 region has 17 residues. J was trimmed by 6 bases and V by 0 bases; bases with no gene match: 7.

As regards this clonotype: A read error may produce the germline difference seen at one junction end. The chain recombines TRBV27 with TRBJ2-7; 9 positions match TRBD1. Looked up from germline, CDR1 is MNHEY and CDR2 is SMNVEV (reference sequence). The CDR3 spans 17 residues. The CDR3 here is CAGSNIPLRDRAYEQYF. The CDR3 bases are TGTGCCGGCAGTAATATCCCGCTCCGGGACAGGGCCTACGAGCAGTACTTC.

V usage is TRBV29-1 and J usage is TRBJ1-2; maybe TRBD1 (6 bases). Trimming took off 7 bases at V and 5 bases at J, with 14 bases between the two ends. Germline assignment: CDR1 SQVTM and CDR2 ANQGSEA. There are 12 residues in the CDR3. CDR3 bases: TGCAGCGGCCTTACAGGGATATATGGCTACACCTTC. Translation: CSGLTGIYGYTF.

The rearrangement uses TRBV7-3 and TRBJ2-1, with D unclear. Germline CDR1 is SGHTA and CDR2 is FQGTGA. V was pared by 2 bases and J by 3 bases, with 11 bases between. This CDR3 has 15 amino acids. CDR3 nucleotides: TGTGCCAGCAGCTTAGGCCAGGAAAACTACAATGAGCAGTTCTTC. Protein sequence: CASSLGQENYNEQFF.

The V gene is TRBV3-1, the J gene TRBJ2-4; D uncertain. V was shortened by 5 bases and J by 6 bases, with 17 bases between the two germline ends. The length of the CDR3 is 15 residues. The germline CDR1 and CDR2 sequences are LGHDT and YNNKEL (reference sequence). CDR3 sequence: CASSGRHEEGNIQYF. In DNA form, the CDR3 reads TGTGCCAGCAGCGGACGACACGAGGAAGGAAACATTCAGTACTTC.

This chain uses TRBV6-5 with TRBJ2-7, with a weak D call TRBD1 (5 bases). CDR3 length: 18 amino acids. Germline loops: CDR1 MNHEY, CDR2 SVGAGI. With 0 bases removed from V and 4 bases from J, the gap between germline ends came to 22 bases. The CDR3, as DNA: TGTGCCAGCAGTTACTCGATCCCCAGGGCGAGACTGGGTTACGAGCAGTACTTC. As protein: CASSYSIPRARLGYEQYF.